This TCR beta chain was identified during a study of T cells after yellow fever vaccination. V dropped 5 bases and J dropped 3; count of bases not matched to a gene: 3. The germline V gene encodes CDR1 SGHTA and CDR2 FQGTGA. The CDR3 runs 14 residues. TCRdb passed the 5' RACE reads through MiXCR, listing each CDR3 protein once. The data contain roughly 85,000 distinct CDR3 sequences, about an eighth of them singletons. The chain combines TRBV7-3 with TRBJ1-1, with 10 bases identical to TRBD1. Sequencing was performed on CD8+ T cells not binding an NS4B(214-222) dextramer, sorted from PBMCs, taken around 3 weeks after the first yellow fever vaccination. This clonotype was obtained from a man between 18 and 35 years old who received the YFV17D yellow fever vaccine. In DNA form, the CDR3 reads TGTGCCAGCAGCACGACAGGGGGCCACACTGAAGCTTTCTTT. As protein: CASSTTGGHTEAFF.